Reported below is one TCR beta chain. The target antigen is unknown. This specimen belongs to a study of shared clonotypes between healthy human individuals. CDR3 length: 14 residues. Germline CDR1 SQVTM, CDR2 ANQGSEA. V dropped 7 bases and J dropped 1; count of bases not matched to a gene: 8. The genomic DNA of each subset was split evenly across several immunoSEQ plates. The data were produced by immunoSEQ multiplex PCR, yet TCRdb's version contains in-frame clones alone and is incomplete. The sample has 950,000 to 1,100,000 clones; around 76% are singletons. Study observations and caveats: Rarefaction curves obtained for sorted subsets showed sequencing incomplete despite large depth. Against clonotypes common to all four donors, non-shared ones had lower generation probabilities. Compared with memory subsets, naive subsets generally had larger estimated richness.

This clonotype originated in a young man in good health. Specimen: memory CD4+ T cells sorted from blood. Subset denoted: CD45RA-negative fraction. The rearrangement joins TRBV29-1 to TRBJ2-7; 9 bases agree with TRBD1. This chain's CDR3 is CSAAGTGTSYEQYF. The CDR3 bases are TGCAGCGCGGCCGGGACAGGGACATCCTACGAGCAGTACTTC.